The table lists the clone carrying this T cell receptor beta chain with many counts. The V gene lost 4 bases and the J gene lost 2 bases, with 12 bases spanning the gap. The CDR3 totals 14 residues. In germline, CDR1 is SGHRS, CDR2 YFSETQ. The data were obtained in a study of T cells after yellow fever vaccination. Across the study: CD3, CD45RA, CCR7 and CD95 staining defined sorted EM, EMRA, CM and Tscm cells. Points from the study as a whole: Repertoires sorted by FACS could include abundant clonotypes that are contaminants from the bulk population. Booster samples showed a return of most primary-vaccination clones (roughly 96% CD4, roughly 85% CD8).

5'RACE template switching added a universal primer site and UMIs to TCR cDNA. TCRdb ran MiXCR on the 5' RACE reads and lists one entry per CDR3 protein. The top ten clones hold approximately 12% of a sample with tens of thousands of distinct CDR3 sequences, under 7% of them seen once. The chain recombines TRBV5-1 with TRBJ2-5, with D tentatively TRBD1 (6 bases). This sequence originates from a young man who received the YFV17D yellow fever vaccine. The sample in question was PBMCs, either bulk or a sorted T-cell subset (CD4+, CD8+, memory, or dextramer-sorted; not recorded which), obtained 15 days after the yellow fever booster vaccination. CDR3 region: CASSRPGAQETQYF. In nucleotides, the CDR3 is TGCGCCAGCAGCCGCCCAGGGGCTCAAGAGACCCAGTACTTC.